This is a list of T cell receptor beta chains from one sample in a study of blood T cell repertoires in COVID-19. Profiling relied on immunoSEQ multiplex PCR, and the TCRdb table lists in-frame clones only, not all of them. This table has a few hundred thousand clones, about 88% appearing once. The sample consisted of PBMCs or T cells enriched from blood (not recorded which). The receptors shown here come from a woman aged 25-40 years who had recovered from COVID-19. Each CDR3 is given with its conserved first and last residue. A D gene is named only where the DNA matches it firmly. The size entry is marked missing in some rows and otherwise reads once, few, many or a size class.

NA,NA,TRBV12-3/TRBV12-4,TRBJ1-2,TGTGCCAGCAGCCCGGCGGGCATCTATGGCTACACCTTC,CASSPAGIYGYTF
TRBD2,NA,TRBV2,TRBJ2-7,TGTGCCAGCAGTGGAGGGACTAGCGGGAGTTACGAGCAGTACTTC,CASSGGTSGSYEQYF
TRBD1,once,TRBV19,TRBJ1-5,TGTGCCACTACGGGACAGGGAAGTCAGCCCCAGCATTTT,CATTGQGSQPQHF
TRBD1,NA,TRBV7-2,TRBJ1-3,TGTGCCAGCAGCTCACAGGGGTCTGGAAACACCATATATTTT,CASSSQGSGNTIYF
NA,NA,TRBV7-3,TRBJ2-1,TGTGCCAGCAGCCCGAACCCACAGGGCGATGAGCAGTTCTTC,CASSPNPQGDEQFF
NA,NA,TRBV29-1,TRBJ1-1,TGCAGCGTTGAAAAGGGGGGGCCCGACAGAGCTTTCTTT,CSVEKGGPDRAFF
NA,NA,TRBV7-8,TRBJ1-1,TGTGCCAGCAGCTTAGTGGGGCTCGCTGAAGCTTTCTTT,CASSLVGLAEAFF
TRBD1,NA,TRBV5-1,TRBJ2-7,TGCGCCAGCAGCTTGGCTTATGGACAGGGCATCGAGCAGTACTTC,CASSLAYGQGIEQYF
TRBD2,NA,TRBV2,TRBJ2-7,TGTGCCAGCAGTGAACGGCCTAGCGGGAGTCTCGAGCAGTACTTC,CASSERPSGSLEQYF
TRBD1,once,TRBV5-4,TRBJ1-1,TGTGCCAGCAGCTTGGGACAGGGGAGGACCACTGAAGCTTTCTTT,CASSLGQGRTTEAFF
NA,once,TRBV2,TRBJ2-1,TGTGCCAGCTCAAGGGGGGGGGTAAATGAGCAGTTCTTC,CASSRGGVNEQFF
NA,NA,TRBV27,TRBJ1-5,TGTGCCAGCAGTTTCCAGGGGTTTGGCAATCAGCCCCAGCATTTT,CASSFQGFGNQPQHF
NA,NA,TRBV19,TRBJ2-5,TGTGCCACTGCTACAGGGAGTGTAGAGACCCAGTACTTC,CATATGSVETQYF
NA,NA,TRBV28,TRBJ1-6,TGTGCCAGCAGTTTTGGCGGGGACAATTCACCCCTCCACTTT,CASSFGGDNSPLHF
NA,NA,TRBV3-1/TRBV3-2,TRBJ1-2,TGTGCCAGCAGCCGTAAAACGCTTACAGGGTGCACCTTC,CASSRKTLTGCTF
NA,NA,TRBV18,TRBJ1-5,TGTGCCAGCTCTTGGAGGAGAGGCAATCAGCCCCAGCATTTT,CASSWRRGNQPQHF
NA,NA,TRBV15,TRBJ2-1,TGTGCCACCAGACCGGGGTCCTTTACCTACAATGAGCAGTTCTTC,CATRPGSFTYNEQFF
NA,NA,TRBV7-2,TRBJ2-1,TGTGCCAGCAACTGGGGCTCCTCCTACAATGAGCAGTTCTTC,CASNWGSSYNEQFF
TRBD1,NA,TRBV10-3,TRBJ1-3,TGTGCCATCAATACCGGGACAGTGAGCTCTGGAAACACCATATATTTT,CAINTGTVSSGNTIYF
NA,once,TRBV27,TRBJ2-6,TGTGCCAGCAGTCTTGGAGCAGGGGCTGGGGCCAACGTCCTGACTTTC,CASSLGAGAGANVLTF
TRBD1,once,TRBV19,TRBJ1-6,TGTGCCAGTAGTATAACGTCGGACAGGCCTACGGCACCCCTCCACTTT,CASSITSDRPTAPLHF
NA,NA,TRBV2,TRBJ2-2,TGTGCCAGCAGTGAAAGTCGGACCGGGGAGCTGTTTTTT,CASSESRTGELFF
NA,NA,TRBV9,TRBJ1-1,TGTGCCAGCAGCGTAGTATCTACGGCAGGGGCGGGCACTGAAGCTTTCTTT,CASSVVSTAGAGTEAFF
TRBD2,NA,TRBV4-2,TRBJ2-3,TGTGCCAGCAGCCAAGCCTTAAGCGGGAGGTTGGCAGATACGCAGTATTTT,CASSQALSGRLADTQYF
NA,NA,TRBV5-8,TRBJ1-5,TGTGCCAACTCCGGGGGGCCCGTCGGCAATCAGCCCCAGCATTTT,CANSGGPVGNQPQHF
NA,NA,TRBV28,TRBJ1-5,TGTGCCAGCAGTTTTGACACCCTTGGCCAAAATCAGCCCCAGCATTTT,CASSFDTLGQNQPQHF
TRBD1,NA,TRBV4-1,TRBJ1-2,TGCGCCAGCAGCCACCCTAAGGACAGGGGTCCCGGCTACACCTTC,CASSHPKDRGPGYTF
TRBD2,few,TRBV7-9,TRBJ2-3,TGTGCCAGCAGCTTGGCTAGCGGGAGCACAGATACGCAGTATTTT,CASSLASGSTDTQYF
NA,NA,TRBV27,TRBJ2-1,TGTGCCAGCAGTTTATTGGCTACTTGGAGCAACAATGAGCAGTTCTTC,CASSLLATWSNNEQFF
NA,NA,TRBV30,TRBJ1-3,TGTGCCCAGCAACAGACGTCTGGAAACACCATATATTTT,CAQQQTSGNTIYF
TRBD2,NA,TRBV6-1,TRBJ2-1,TGTGCCAGCAGTGAATACCTAGCGGGAGGAGGCTACAATGAGCAGTTCTTC,CASSEYLAGGGYNEQFF
TRBD2,few,TRBV19,TRBJ2-5,TGTGCCAGTAGTCGACTAGCGGGGGGTAAGACGGAGACCCAGTACTTC,CASSRLAGGKTETQYF
NA,NA,TRBV5-1,TRBJ2-7,TGCGCCAGCAGCTCCCGGGGGTACCACGAGCAGTACTTC,CASSSRGYHEQYF
TRBD1,NA,TRBV27,TRBJ1-2,TGTGCCAGCAGTTTAAACAGGGGCTATGGCTACACCTTC,CASSLNRGYGYTF
NA,once,TRBV5-6,TRBJ1-5,TGTGCCAGCAGCTTGAACAGACAAAGCAATCAGCCCCAGCATTTT,CASSLNRQSNQPQHF
TRBD1,NA,TRBV11-2,TRBJ2-7,TGTGCCAGCAGCTTAGAAGGGACAGGGGTGGCCGAGCAGTACTTC,CASSLEGTGVAEQYF
TRBD2,once,TRBV6-5,TRBJ2-5,TGTGCCAGCAGTAAACCCCGGGAGGACGGGGAGACCCAGTACTTC,CASSKPREDGETQYF
TRBD1,NA,TRBV14,TRBJ1-4,TGTGCCAGCAGCCCCGGCTTCCTGGACAGGCGGAATGAAAAACTGTTTTTT,CASSPGFLDRRNEKLFF
TRBD2,once,TRBV6-2/TRBV6-3,TRBJ2-5,TGTGCCAGCAGTTACTCTACTAGCGGGCTTGTGGAGACCCAGTACTTC,CASSYSTSGLVETQYF
TRBD1,NA,TRBV5-4,TRBJ1-1,TGTGCCAGCAGCGGGGAGACAGGGGGCACTGAAGCTTTCTTT,CASSGETGGTEAFF
NA,NA,TRBV24-1,TRBJ2-3,TGTGCCACCAGTGATTTGCAAAAGGCCCCCGAGGCAGATACGCAGTATTTT,CATSDLQKAPEADTQYF
NA,NA,TRBV24-1,TRBJ2-1,TGTGCCACCAGTGATCCCCTTGTCGTGAGTGAGCAGTTCTTC,CATSDPLVVSEQFF
TRBD2,once,TRBV9,TRBJ2-7,TGTGCCAGCAGCGACCCACTAGCGGGGGGGCCCTCCTACGAGCAGTACTTC,CASSDPLAGGPSYEQYF